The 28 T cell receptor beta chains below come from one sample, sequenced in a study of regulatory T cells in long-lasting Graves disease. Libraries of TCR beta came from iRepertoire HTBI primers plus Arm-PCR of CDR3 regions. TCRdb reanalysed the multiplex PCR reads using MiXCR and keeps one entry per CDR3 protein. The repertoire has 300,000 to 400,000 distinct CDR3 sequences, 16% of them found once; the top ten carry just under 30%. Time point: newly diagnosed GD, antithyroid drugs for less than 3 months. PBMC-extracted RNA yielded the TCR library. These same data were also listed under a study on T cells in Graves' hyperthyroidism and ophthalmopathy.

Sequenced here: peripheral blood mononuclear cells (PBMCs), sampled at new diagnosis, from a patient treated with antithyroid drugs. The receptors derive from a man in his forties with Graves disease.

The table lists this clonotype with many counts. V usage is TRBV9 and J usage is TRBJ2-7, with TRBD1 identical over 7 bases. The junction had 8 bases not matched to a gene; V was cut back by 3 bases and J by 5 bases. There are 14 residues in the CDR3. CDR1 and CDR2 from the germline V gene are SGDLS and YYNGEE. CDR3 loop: CASSAGGTKNEQYF. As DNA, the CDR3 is TGTGCCAGCAGCGCAGGGGGAACAAAAAACGAGCAGTACTTC.

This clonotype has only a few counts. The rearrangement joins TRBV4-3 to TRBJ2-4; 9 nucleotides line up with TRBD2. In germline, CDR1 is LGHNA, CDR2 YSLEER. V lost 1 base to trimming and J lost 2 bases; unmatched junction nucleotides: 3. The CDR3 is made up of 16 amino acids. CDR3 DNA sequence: TGCGCCAGCAGCCAAGCCAGCGGGGGGCCCAAAAACATTCAGTACTTC. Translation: CASSQASGGPKNIQYF.

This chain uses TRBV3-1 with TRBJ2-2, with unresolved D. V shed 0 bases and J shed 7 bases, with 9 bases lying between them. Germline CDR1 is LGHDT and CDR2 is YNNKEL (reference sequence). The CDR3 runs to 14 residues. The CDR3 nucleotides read TGTGCCAGCAGCCAAGATCGAGTCGTCGGGGAGCTGTTTTTT. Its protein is CASSQDRVVGELFF.

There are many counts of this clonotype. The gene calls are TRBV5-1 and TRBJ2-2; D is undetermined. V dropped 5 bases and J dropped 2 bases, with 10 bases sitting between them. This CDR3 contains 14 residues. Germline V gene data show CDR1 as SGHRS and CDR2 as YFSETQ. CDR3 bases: TGCGCCAGCAGTTCCGACGGAAACACCGGGGAGCTGTTTTTT. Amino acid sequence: CASSSDGNTGELFF.

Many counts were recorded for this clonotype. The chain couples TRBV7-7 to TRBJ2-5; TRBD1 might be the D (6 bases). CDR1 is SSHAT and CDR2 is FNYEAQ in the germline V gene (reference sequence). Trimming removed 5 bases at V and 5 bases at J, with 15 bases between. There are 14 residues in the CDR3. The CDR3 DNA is TGTGCCAGCAGCGACACAGGGAACGTGGAGACCCAGTACTTC. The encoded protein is CASSDTGNVETQYF.

The CDR3 sequence: CASSLDTFNEKLFF. The CDR3 DNA reads TGTGCCAGCAGCCTCGACACCTTTAATGAAAAACTGTTTTTT. The V gene is TRBV7-2, the J gene TRBJ1-4; D not certain. The CDR3 extends over 14 amino acids. Between the trimmed V and J ends, which lost 5 bases and 4 bases, there was a span of 11 bases. Per germline, CDR1 SGHTA and CDR2 FQGNSA.

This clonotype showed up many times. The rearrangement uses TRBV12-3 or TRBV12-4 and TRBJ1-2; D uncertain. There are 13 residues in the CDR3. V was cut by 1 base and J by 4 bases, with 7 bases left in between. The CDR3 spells CASSLGPVYGYTF. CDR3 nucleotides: TGTGCCAGCAGTTTAGGACCGGTCTATGGCTACACCTTC.

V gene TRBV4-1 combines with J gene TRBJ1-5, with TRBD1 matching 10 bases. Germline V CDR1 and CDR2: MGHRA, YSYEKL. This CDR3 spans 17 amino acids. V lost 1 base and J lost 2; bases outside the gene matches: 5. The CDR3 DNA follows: TGCGCCAGCAGCCAAGCCCCCGGGACAGGGGGCAATCAGCCCCAGCATTTT. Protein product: CASSQAPGTGGNQPQHF.

The CDR3 protein is CSASPGGGMHNEQFF. CDR3 bases: TGCAGTGCTAGCCCGGGGGGAGGGATGCACAATGAGCAGTTCTTC. The chain couples TRBV20-1 to TRBJ2-1, with 7 bases identical to TRBD2. CDR3 size: 15 residues. Looked up from germline, CDR1 is DFQATT and CDR2 is SNEGSKA (reference sequence). Trimming removed 3 bases from V and 5 bases from J; junction bases left unmatched: 10.

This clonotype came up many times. In DNA, the CDR3 is TGTGCCAGCTCACCCTCGGGAAGGGAGCAGTTCTTC. This translates into CASSPSGREQFF. The chain couples TRBV18 to TRBJ2-1, with D possibly matching TRBD2 (5 bases). CDR1 is KGHSH and CDR2 is LQKENI in the germline V gene. The CDR3 totals 12 residues. V was shortened by 3 bases and J by 10 bases, with 10 bases between the two germline ends.

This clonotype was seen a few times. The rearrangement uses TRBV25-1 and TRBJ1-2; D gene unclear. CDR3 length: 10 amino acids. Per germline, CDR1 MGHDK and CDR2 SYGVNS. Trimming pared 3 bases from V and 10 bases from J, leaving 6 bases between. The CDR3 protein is CASSDGYYTF. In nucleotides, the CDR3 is TGTGCCAGCAGTGACGGGTACTACACCTTC.

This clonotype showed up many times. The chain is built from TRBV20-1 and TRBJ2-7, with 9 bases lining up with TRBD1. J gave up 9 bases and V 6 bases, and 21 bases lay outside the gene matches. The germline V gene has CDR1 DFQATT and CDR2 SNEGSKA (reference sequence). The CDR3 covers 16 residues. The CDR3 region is CSAEDRGQGLGGGQYF. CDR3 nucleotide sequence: TGCAGTGCAGAGGACAGGGGCCAGGGGCTTGGGGGGGGGCAGTACTTC.

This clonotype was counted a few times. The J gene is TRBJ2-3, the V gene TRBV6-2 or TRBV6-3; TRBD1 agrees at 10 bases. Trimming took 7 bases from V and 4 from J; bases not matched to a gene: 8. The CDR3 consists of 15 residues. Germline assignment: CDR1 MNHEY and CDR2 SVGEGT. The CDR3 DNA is TGTGCCAGCAACCCAAGACAGGGGGCCTCAGATACGCAGTATTTT. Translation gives CASNPRQGASDTQYF.

As DNA, the CDR3 is TGTGCCAGCAGCTTGGGCTCCTACCGGTTCTACACCGGGGAGCTGTTTTTT. Protein sequence: CASSLGSYRFYTGELFF. This rearrangement joins TRBV5-8 to TRBJ2-2; D remains unclear. The germline V and J ends were trimmed by 0 bases and 3 bases, with 15 bases remaining between them. CDR3 length: 17 residues. Per germline, CDR1 SGHTS and CDR2 YDEGEE.

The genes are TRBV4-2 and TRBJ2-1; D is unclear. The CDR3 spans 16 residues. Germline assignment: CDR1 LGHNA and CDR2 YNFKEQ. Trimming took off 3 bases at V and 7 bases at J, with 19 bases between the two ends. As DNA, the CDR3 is TGTGCCAGCAGCCATTCCCCGGCGCTGGGGATTAATGAGCAGTTCTTC. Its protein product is CASSHSPALGINEQFF.

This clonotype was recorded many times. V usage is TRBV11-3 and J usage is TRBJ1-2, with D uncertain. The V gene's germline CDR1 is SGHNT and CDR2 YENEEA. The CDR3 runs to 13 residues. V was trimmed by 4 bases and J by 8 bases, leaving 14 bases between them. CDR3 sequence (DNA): TGTGCCAGCAGCTCATCGCCCAGTGGGGGCTACACCTTC. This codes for CASSSSPSGGYTF.

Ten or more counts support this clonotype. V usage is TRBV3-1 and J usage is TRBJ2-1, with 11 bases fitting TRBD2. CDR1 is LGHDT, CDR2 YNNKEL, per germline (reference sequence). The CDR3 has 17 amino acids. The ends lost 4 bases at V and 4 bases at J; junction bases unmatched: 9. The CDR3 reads CASSPSFTSGGYNEQFF. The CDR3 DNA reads TGTGCCAGCAGCCCTTCTTTCACTAGCGGGGGATACAATGAGCAGTTCTTC.

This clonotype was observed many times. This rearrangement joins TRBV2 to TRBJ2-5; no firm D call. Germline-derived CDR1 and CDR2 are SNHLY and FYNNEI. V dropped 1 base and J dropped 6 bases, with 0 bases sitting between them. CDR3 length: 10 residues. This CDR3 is CASSEETQYF. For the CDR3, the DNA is TGTGCCAGCAGTGAAGAGACCCAGTACTTC.

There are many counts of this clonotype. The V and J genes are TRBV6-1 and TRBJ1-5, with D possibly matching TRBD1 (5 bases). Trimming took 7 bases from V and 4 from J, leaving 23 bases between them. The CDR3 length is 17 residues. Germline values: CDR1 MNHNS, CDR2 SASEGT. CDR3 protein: CASNPHGAAELNQPQHF. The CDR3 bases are TGTGCCAGCAACCCCCATGGGGCAGCCGAACTTAATCAGCCCCAGCATTTT.

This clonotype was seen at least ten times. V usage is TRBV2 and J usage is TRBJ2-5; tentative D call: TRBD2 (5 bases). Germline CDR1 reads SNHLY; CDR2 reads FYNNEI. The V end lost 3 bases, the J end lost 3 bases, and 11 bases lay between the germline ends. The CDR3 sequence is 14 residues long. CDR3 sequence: CASSDRTPEETQYF. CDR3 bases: TGTGCCAGCAGTGACCGGACTCCCGAAGAGACCCAGTACTTC.

Written as DNA, the CDR3 is TGCGCCAGCAGCTCGATCGGGGGGTTCGGGGAGCTGTTTTTT. This encodes CASSSIGGFGELFF. The V and J genes are TRBV4-3 and TRBJ2-2, with 7 bases lining up with TRBD2. The trim removed 5 bases at V and 7 bases at J, leaving 7 bases unmatched. Germline CDR1 LGHNA, CDR2 YSLEER. The CDR3 covers 14 residues.

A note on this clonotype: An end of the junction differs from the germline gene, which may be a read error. CDR3 in DNA: TGTGCCAGCAGCTTGGTGCTCCAACGAAACACAGCGGGAACCTATGGCTGCACCTTC. Protein product: CASSLVLQRNTAGTYGCTF. This chain uses TRBV5-8 with TRBJ1-2; D gene unclear. CDR1 is SGHTS and CDR2 is YDEGEE in the germline V gene. The CDR3 is 19 amino acids.

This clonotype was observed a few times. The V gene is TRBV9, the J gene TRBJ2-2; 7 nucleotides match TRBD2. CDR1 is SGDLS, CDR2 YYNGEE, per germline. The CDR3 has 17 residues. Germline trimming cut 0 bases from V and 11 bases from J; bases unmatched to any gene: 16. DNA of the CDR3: TGTGCCAGCAGCGTAGTCCCGGTTAAAGGACGGACTAGTGAGCTGTTTTTT. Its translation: CASSVVPVKGRTSELFF.

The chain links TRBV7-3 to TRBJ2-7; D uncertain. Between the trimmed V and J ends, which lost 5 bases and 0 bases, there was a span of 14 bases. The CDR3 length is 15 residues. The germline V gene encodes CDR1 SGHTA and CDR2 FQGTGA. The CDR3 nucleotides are TGTGCCAGCAGCCCCCAGCCTGGAAGCTCCTACGAGCAGTACTTC. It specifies CASSPQPGSSYEQYF.

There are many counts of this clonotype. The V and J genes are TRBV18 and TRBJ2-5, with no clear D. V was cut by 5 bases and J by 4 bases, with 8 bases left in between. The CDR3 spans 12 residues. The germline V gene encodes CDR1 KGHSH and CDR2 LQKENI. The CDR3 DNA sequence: TGTGCCAGCTCAATTTCGGGAGAGACCCAGTACTTC. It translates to CASSISGETQYF.

CDR3 in amino acids: CASSAHFRDGELFF. The DNA of the CDR3 is TGTGCCAGCAGTGCCCACTTCCGCGACGGGGAGCTGTTTTTT. The chain joins TRBV25-1 to TRBJ2-2; D is unclear. Trimming cost V 4 bases and J 7 bases, with 13 bases left between them. This CDR3 contains 14 residues. The germline gives CDR1 MGHDK, CDR2 SYGVNS.

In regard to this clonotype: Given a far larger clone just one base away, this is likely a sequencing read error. This CDR3 is CASTRGQGGTDMQYF. The CDR3 bases are TGTGCCAGCACCCGGGGACAGGGGGGCACAGATATGCAGTATTTT. J is TRBJ2-3 and V is TRBV2, with 11 bases identical to TRBD1. Germline values: CDR1 SNHLY, CDR2 FYNNEI. The CDR3 runs 15 residues.

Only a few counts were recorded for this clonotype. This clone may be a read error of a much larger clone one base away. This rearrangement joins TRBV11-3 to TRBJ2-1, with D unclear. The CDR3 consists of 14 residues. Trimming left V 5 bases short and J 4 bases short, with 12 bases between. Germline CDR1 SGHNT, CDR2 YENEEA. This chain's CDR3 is CASSERDGYNEQFF. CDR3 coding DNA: TGTGCCAGCAGCGAAAGAGACGGATACAATGAGCAGTTCTTC.